The 5 T cell receptor beta chains below all came from one sample that was sequenced in a study of tissue T cells after allogeneic stem cell transplantation. Sequencing was performed with immunoSEQ multiplex PCR; in TCRdb, only in-frame clones are kept and a portion is missing. The sample includes 9,500 to 15,000 clones, 70% to 80% of them seen just once. Material: tissue from the right colon, obtained at autopsy. Every receptor here comes from a woman aged 18 to 55 with breast cancer.

The V gene is TRBV30, the J gene TRBJ1-3; D uncertain. Germline V gene data show CDR1 as GTSNPN and CDR2 as SVGIG (reference sequence). Trimming removed 6 bases at V and 0 bases at J, with 12 bases between. The length of the CDR3 is 14 residues. DNA of the CDR3: TGTGCCTGTCCTAAGCGCAACTCTGGAAACACCATATATTTT. Protein product: CACPKRNSGNTIYF.

This chain joins TRBV4-3 and TRBJ2-1, with D maybe TRBD2 (7 bases). This CDR3 contains 16 residues. V lost 1 base to trimming and J lost 8 bases, with 18 bases between them. The germline V gene has CDR1 LGHNA and CDR2 YSLEER. The CDR3 loop is CASSQGYGGLRDEQFF. The CDR3 DNA is TGCGCCAGCAGCCAAGGGTACGGGGGGCTTCGGGATGAGCAGTTCTTC.

V and J are TRBV30 and TRBJ1-5, with 7 bases that match TRBD1. The CDR3 is made up of 13 amino acids. CDR1 GTSNPN and CDR2 SVGIG come from the germline V gene (reference sequence). The ends lost 1 base at V and 7 bases at J; junction bases unmatched: 4. DNA of the CDR3: TGTGCCTGGAGTGAAAGAGGGGGCCAGCCCCAGCATTTT. This sequence encodes CAWSERGGQPQHF. The full variable domain, rest sourced from reference TRBV30 and TRBJ1-5, is SQTIHQWPATLVQPVGSPLSLECTVEGTSNPNLYWYRQAAGRGLQLLFYSVGIGQISSEVPQNLSASRPQDRQFILSSKKLLLSDSGFYLCAWSERGGQPQHFGDGTRLSIL.

This rearrangement joins TRBV7-9 to TRBJ2-1; 7 positions match TRBD2. Germline values: CDR1 SEHNR, CDR2 FQNEAQ (reference sequence). V lost 3 bases, J lost 11 bases, and 10 bases stayed unmatched. This CDR3 region has 14 residues. CDR3 amino acids: CASSFDNGGLKQFF. In nucleotides, the CDR3 is TGTGCCAGCAGCTTCGATAACGGGGGACTAAAGCAGTTCTTC.

The rearrangement joins TRBV3-1 (or the pseudogene TRBV3-2) to TRBJ2-7, with D tentatively TRBD2 (6 bases). CDR1 is LGHDT and CDR2 is YNNKEL in the germline V gene (reference sequence). V was pared by 4 bases and J by 0 bases, with 13 bases between. The CDR3 runs to 15 residues. CDR3 DNA sequence: TGTGCCAGCAGCCGCCCTGGGGGGAGCTCCTACGAGCAGTACTTC. It translates to CASSRPGGSSYEQYF.